This T cell receptor (beta chain) came from a study of blood T cells in healthy people across ages. General observations from the study: Lack of knowledge of donor CMV status possibly confounded expanded clonotype changes.

Alongside a J-beta primer mix, a sample-barcoded 5' primer served in a second PCR lasting about 7 to 11 cycles. CDR3-containing paired-end reads numbering at least 2.5 million came from each sample. TCRdb re-derived calls from the 5' RACE reads in MiXCR, one entry per CDR3 protein. The sample lists 1,500,000 or so distinct CDR3 sequences, approximately 43% occurring once. Per germline, CDR1 DFQATT and CDR2 SNEGSKA (reference sequence). The V end was cut by 5 bases, the J end by 7 bases, with 12 bases between. This CDR3 has 11 amino acids. About this clonotype: Its target is not known.

Per sample, no less than 5 micrograms of total RNA were extracted. Source material: blood. The gene calls are TRBV20-1 and TRBJ2-7, with D possibly TRBD1 on 5 matching bases. The sequence came from a woman aged 18 to 35 in good health. CDR3: CSAQPGWEQYF. The CDR3, as DNA: TGCAGTGCTCAACCAGGGTGGGAGCAGTACTTC.